This passage covers 19 T cell receptor beta chains from one sample sequenced in a study of cytomegalovirus exposure and HLA in healthy donors. Profiling relied on immunoSEQ multiplex PCR, and the TCRdb table lists in-frame clones only, not all of them. This table has around 34,000 clones, roughly 93% appearing once. The sequencing input was PBMCs. These receptors were collected from a man between 18 and 29 years old in good health and CMV-seronegative.

This clone was found once. The CDR3 here is CASSSIGSGTNYGYTF. DNA for the CDR3: TGTGCCAGCAGCTCCATCGGTTCAGGGACTAACTATGGCTACACCTTC. The chain links TRBV11-2 to TRBJ1-2; a weak D match, TRBD1 (5 bases). The CDR3 runs to 16 residues. Germline lookup yields CDR1 SGHAT and CDR2 FQNNGV. Trimming took 4 bases from V and 0 from J, leaving 15 bases between them. The complete variable domain, with remaining parts taken from reference TRBV11-2 and TRBJ1-2, reads EAGVAQSPRYKIIEKRQSVAFWCNPISGHATLYWYQQILGQGPKLLIQFQNNGVVDDSQLPKDRFSAERLKGVDSTLKIQPAKLEDSAVYLCASSSIGSGTNYGYTFGSGTRLTVV.

V and J are TRBV6-5 and TRBJ2-5; 8 bases match TRBD2. CDR1 is MNHEY and CDR2 is SVGAGI in the germline V gene. The CDR3 extends over 14 amino acids. V lost 7 bases and J lost 5; bases outside the gene matches: 9. The CDR3 protein is CASTQRGGRETQYF. Written as DNA, the CDR3 is TGTGCCAGCACCCAACGCGGGGGGCGGGAGACCCAGTACTTC.

The rearrangement links TRBV18 to TRBJ1-2, with D perhaps matching TRBD1 (6 bases). This CDR3 has 13 residues. V dropped 3 bases and J dropped 6 bases, with 11 bases sitting between them. Germline assignment: CDR1 KGHSH and CDR2 LQKENI. The CDR3: CASSPSAGDGYTF. The CDR3 coding sequence is TGTGCCAGCTCACCTTCGGCAGGGGATGGCTACACCTTC.

The chain couples TRBV7-8 to TRBJ2-5, with 8 bases identical to TRBD1. Germline trimming cut 6 bases from V and 5 bases from J; bases unmatched to any gene: 5. This CDR3 comprises 13 residues. Germline V gives CDR1 SGHVS, CDR2 FQNEAQ. DNA for the CDR3: TGTGCCAGCAGATCGACAGGGGTGGAGACCCAGTACTTC. Protein sequence: CASRSTGVETQYF.

This chain connects TRBV7-8 to TRBJ2-1; no definite D call. CDR1 is SGHVS, CDR2 FQNEAQ, per germline. This CDR3 has 14 amino acids. V lost 5 bases and J 5 bases, leaving 13 bases between the germline ends. The CDR3 protein is CASSPTSRNNEQFF. The CDR3 DNA follows: TGTGCCAGCAGCCCCACGTCCAGGAACAATGAGCAGTTCTTC.

This clone was seen a handful of times. The chain is built from TRBV10-1 and TRBJ2-3; no clear D gene. Germline lookup yields CDR1 WNHNN and CDR2 SYGVQD (reference sequence). V gave up 8 bases and J gave up 0 bases, with 9 bases separating them. There are 13 residues in the CDR3. The CDR3 region has the DNA TGCGCCAGCGCCGCGCGGAGCACAGATACGCAGTATTTT. It translates to CASAARSTDTQYF.

The gene calls are TRBV6-1 and TRBJ2-7; 11 nucleotides match TRBD1. This CDR3 spans 15 amino acids. Unmatched junction bases numbered 7, after V lost 6 bases and J lost 3 bases. Per the germline V gene, CDR1 is MNHNS and CDR2 is SASEGT. CDR3 region: CASRGTGTGGYEQYF. The CDR3 DNA reads as TGTGCCAGCAGGGGAACCGGGACAGGGGGCTACGAGCAGTACTTC.

This chain connects TRBV6-5 to TRBJ2-7; 10 bases agree with TRBD2. Germline V gene sequence: CDR1 MNHEY, CDR2 SVGAGI. The CDR3 consists of 16 residues. The J segment lost 6 bases and the V segment lost 2 bases, leaving 10 bases of the junction unmatched. The CDR3 DNA reads TGTGCCAGCAGTTACGCATCTAGCGGGAGTCTGGGCGAGCAGTACTTC. Its protein is CASSYASSGSLGEQYF.

The J gene is TRBJ2-3, the V gene TRBV7-6, with TRBD2 matching over 11 bases. Germline CDR1 SGHVS, CDR2 FNYEAQ. V shed 4 bases and J 4 bases; nucleotides not matched to a gene: 4. The CDR3 is made up of 15 amino acids. For the CDR3, the DNA is TGTGCCAGCAGCTACTTAGCGGGGGGGCCAGATACGCAGTATTTT. This codes for CASSYLAGGPDTQYF.

This rearrangement joins TRBV6-5 to TRBJ1-2, with 7 bases aligning to TRBD1. V lost 3 bases, J lost 6 bases, and 7 bases stayed unmatched. CDR1 MNHEY and CDR2 SVGAGI come from the germline V gene. This CDR3 spans 14 amino acids. The CDR3 DNA is TGTGCCAGCAGTTATTACAGGGGTTCACATGGCTACACCTTC. The encoded protein is CASSYYRGSHGYTF.

This chain joins TRBV6-1 and TRBJ1-6; perhaps TRBD1 as D (5 bases). The CDR3 sequence is 13 residues long. Trimming removed 4 bases from V and 8 bases from J, with 9 bases in between. Germline V CDR1 and CDR2: MNHNS, SASEGT. Here the CDR3 DNA reads TGTGCCAGCAGTGTTTTCAGGGATTCACCCCTCCACTTT. Its protein is CASSVFRDSPLHF.

The chain employs TRBV6-4 and TRBJ2-3; 10 bases are shared with TRBD1. Germline CDR1 MRHNA, CDR2 SNTAGT. This CDR3 has 13 amino acids. V was clipped by 8 bases and J by 1 base; unmatched bases: 0. The CDR3 bases are TGTGCCAGCGGGACAGGGGGCACAGATACGCAGTATTTT. Translated: CASGTGGTDTQYF.

This chain uses TRBV9 with TRBJ1-1, with TRBD1 matching over 7 bases. The CDR3 has 16 residues. Germline V gives CDR1 SGDLS, CDR2 YYNGEE. Germline trimming cut 2 bases from V and 3 bases from J; bases unmatched to any gene: 10. The DNA of the CDR3 is TGTGCCAGCAGCGTGGGCGACAGGGTAACGGACACTGAAGCTTTCTTT. Translating it yields CASSVGDRVTDTEAFF.

This clone was detected once. CDR3 nucleotides: TGTGCCAGCAGTTCCGGACTAGCGGGGCTCACCTACGAGCAGTACTTC. Translating it yields CASSSGLAGLTYEQYF. The rearrangement links TRBV27 to TRBJ2-7, with 12 bases lining up with TRBD2. The CDR3 has 16 residues. The J segment lost 2 bases and the V segment lost 4 bases, leaving 6 bases of the junction unmatched. Germline V gives CDR1 MNHEY, CDR2 SMNVEV (reference sequence).

V and J are TRBV29-1 and TRBJ2-1; 11 positions agree with TRBD2. CDR3 length equals 16 residues. Germline V lookup: CDR1 SQVTM, CDR2 ANQGSEA. The V gene end was trimmed by 0 bases and the J gene end by 9 bases; junction bases not matched to a gene: 10. This chain's CDR3 is CSVEDPSSGGPGEQFF. CDR3 in DNA: TGCAGCGTTGAAGATCCTTCTAGCGGGGGGCCGGGTGAGCAGTTCTTC.

V and J are TRBV5-1 and TRBJ1-2, with 10 bases fitting TRBD1. The junction had 4 bases not matched to a gene; V was cut back by 2 bases and J by 6 bases. The CDR3 is 14 residues long. Germline V gives CDR1 SGHRS, CDR2 YFSETQ. CDR3 amino acids: CASSLQGQGDGYTF. The CDR3 bases are TGCGCCAGCAGCTTACAAGGACAGGGGGATGGCTACACCTTC.

V gene TRBV11-2 combines with J gene TRBJ1-4; the D gene is possibly TRBD1 (5 bases). Germline V gene data show CDR1 as SGHAT and CDR2 as FQNNGV. This CDR3 comprises 16 residues. The germline V and J ends were trimmed by 7 bases and 3 bases, with 18 bases remaining between them. The CDR3 nucleotides read TGTGCCAGCAAAGGGATAGGAGACAGCTCTAATGAAAAACTGTTTTTT. This sequence encodes CASKGIGDSSNEKLFF.

The rearrangement uses TRBV7-9 and TRBJ1-2; 8 bases line up with TRBD1. The V gene's germline CDR1 is SEHNR and CDR2 FQNEAQ (reference sequence). The CDR3 loop spans 12 amino acids. V dropped 8 bases and J dropped 8; count of bases not matched to a gene: 7. The CDR3 spells CASSDRGGGYTF. The CDR3 bases are TGTGCCAGCTCCGACAGGGGCGGAGGCTACACCTTC.

The chain combines TRBV11-2 with TRBJ2-1, with D possibly matching TRBD2 (5 bases). V gave up 5 bases and J gave up 8 bases, with 19 bases separating them. The CDR3 is 15 amino acids. CDR1 SGHAT and CDR2 FQNNGV come from the germline V gene. The CDR3 spells CASSPRVRVGDEQFF. DNA of the CDR3: TGTGCCAGCAGCCCTAGGGTTCGGGTGGGAGATGAGCAGTTCTTC.